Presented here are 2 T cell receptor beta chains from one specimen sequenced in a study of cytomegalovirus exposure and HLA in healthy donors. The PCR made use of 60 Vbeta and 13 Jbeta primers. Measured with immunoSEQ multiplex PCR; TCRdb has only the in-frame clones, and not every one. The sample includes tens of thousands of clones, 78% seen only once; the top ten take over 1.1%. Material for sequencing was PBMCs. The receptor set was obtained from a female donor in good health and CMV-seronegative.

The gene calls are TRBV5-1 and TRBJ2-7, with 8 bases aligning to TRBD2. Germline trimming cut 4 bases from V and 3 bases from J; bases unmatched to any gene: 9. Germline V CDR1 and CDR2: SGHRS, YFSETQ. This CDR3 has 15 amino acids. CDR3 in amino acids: CASSRGGARGYEQYF. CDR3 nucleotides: TGCGCCAGCAGCCGGGGGGGGGCGCGGGGCTACGAGCAGTACTTC.

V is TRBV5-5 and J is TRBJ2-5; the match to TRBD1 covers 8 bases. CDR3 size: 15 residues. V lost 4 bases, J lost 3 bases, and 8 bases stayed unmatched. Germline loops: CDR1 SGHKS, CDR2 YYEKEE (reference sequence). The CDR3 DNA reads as TGTGCCAGCAGCCCCTCCCGGACAGGGAAAGAGACCCAGTACTTC. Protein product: CASSPSRTGKETQYF.